This is a list of T cell receptor beta chains from one sample in a study of cytomegalovirus exposure and HLA in healthy donors. TCRdb's table, derived via immunoSEQ multiplex PCR, lists solely in-frame clones and lacks some. Found here are 150,000 or so clones; the top ten clones hold under 2%. The sequencing sample was made of PBMCs. These receptors were collected from a woman aged 40 to 49 in good health and CMV-seropositive. CDR3s include the opening cysteine and the closing phenylalanine or tryptophan. Fields, in order: D gene, J gene, V gene, CDR3 DNA, CDR3 protein. D genes are given only for firm matches.

D gene: NA
J gene: TRBJ2-1
V gene: TRBV5-4
CDR3 DNA: TGTGCCAGCAGCTTCGGCGGAGCCTACAATGAGCAGTTCTTC
CDR3 protein: CASSFGGAYNEQFF

D gene: NA
J gene: TRBJ1-1
V gene: TRBV2
CDR3 DNA: TGTGCCAGCAGTGAAAGCTTGAACACTGAAGCTTTCTTT
CDR3 protein: CASSESLNTEAFF

D gene: NA
J gene: TRBJ1-5
V gene: TRBV2
CDR3 DNA: TGTGCCAGCAGTGGAGGGCAGCCAAATCAGCCCCAGCATTTT
CDR3 protein: CASSGGQPNQPQHF

D gene: TRBD2
J gene: TRBJ2-5
V gene: TRBV11-2
CDR3 DNA: TGTGCCAGCAGCGATCAAGCGGGAGTTGGGGAGACCCAGTACTTC
CDR3 protein: CASSDQAGVGETQYF

D gene: TRBD1
J gene: TRBJ2-2
V gene: TRBV15
CDR3 DNA: TGTGCCACCAGCAGATCAAGGGGACAGGGGACCGGGGAGCTGTTTTTT
CDR3 protein: CATSRSRGQGTGELFF

D gene: TRBD1
J gene: TRBJ1-4
V gene: TRBV5-6
CDR3 DNA: TGTGCCAGCAGCTTGAAGGGACAGGGTATTATGGGAAGTGAAAAACTGTTTTTT
CDR3 protein: CASSLKGQGIMGSEKLFF

D gene: NA
J gene: TRBJ2-1
V gene: TRBV21-1
CDR3 DNA: TGTGCCAGCACCCAAGGGGTAGATAGCGGGAGGGGGTCCTACAATGAGCAGTTCTTC
CDR3 protein: CASTQGVDSGRGSYNEQFF

D gene: NA
J gene: TRBJ2-2
V gene: TRBV7-2
CDR3 DNA: TGTGCCAGCAGCCTCGCACCGGGAATTAACCCCGGGGAGCTGTTTTTT
CDR3 protein: CASSLAPGINPGELFF

D gene: TRBD1
J gene: TRBJ2-2
V gene: TRBV19
CDR3 DNA: TGTGCCAGTAGTCACGGGACAGGGGGCACCGGGGAGCTGTTTTTT
CDR3 protein: CASSHGTGGTGELFF

D gene: NA
J gene: TRBJ1-3
V gene: TRBV19
CDR3 DNA: TGTGCCAGTGGAGCCTCGTGGGGGGCTGGAAACACCATATATTTT
CDR3 protein: CASGASWGAGNTIYF

D gene: TRBD1
J gene: TRBJ2-2
V gene: TRBV11-2
CDR3 DNA: TGTGCCAGCAGCCAATTAGGCGGCAGGGGGCGAACCGGGGAGCTGTTTTTT
CDR3 protein: CASSQLGGRGRTGELFF

D gene: NA
J gene: TRBJ1-1
V gene: TRBV28
CDR3 DNA: TGTGCCAGCAGGACGACCCAATTGGGGCTAAGGAACACTGAAGCTTTCTTT
CDR3 protein: CASRTTQLGLRNTEAFF

D gene: NA
J gene: TRBJ1-2
V gene: TRBV11-2
CDR3 DNA: TGTGCCAGCAGCTCGACAGCCCCTGGCTATGGCTACACCTTC
CDR3 protein: CASSSTAPGYGYTF

D gene: TRBD2
J gene: TRBJ2-1
V gene: TRBV27
CDR3 DNA: TGTGCCAGCCGAACCGGGACTAGCGCCTACAATGAGCAGTTCTTC
CDR3 protein: CASRTGTSAYNEQFF

D gene: NA
J gene: TRBJ2-2
V gene: TRBV7-2
CDR3 DNA: TGTGCCAGCAGCTTAGTCGTTCCCGGGGAGCTGTTTTTT
CDR3 protein: CASSLVVPGELFF

D gene: TRBD1
J gene: TRBJ1-5
V gene: TRBV19
CDR3 DNA: TGTGCCAGTACCAAAATCACAGGGGTTCAGCCCCAGCATTTT
CDR3 protein: CASTKITGVQPQHF

D gene: NA
J gene: TRBJ2-3
V gene: TRBV5-4
CDR3 DNA: TGTGCCAGCAGCTTGTACGGGAGTCAAGATACGCAGTATTTT
CDR3 protein: CASSLYGSQDTQYF

D gene: NA
J gene: TRBJ1-1
V gene: TRBV5-6
CDR3 DNA: TGTGCCAGCAGCCCGTTGGGGGGGGCCCAAGCTGAAGCTTTCTTT
CDR3 protein: CASSPLGGAQAEAFF

D gene: NA
J gene: TRBJ2-7
V gene: TRBV11-3
CDR3 DNA: TGTGCCAGCAGCTTAGGGCACGAGCAGTACTTC
CDR3 protein: CASSLGHEQYF

D gene: TRBD2
J gene: TRBJ2-1
V gene: TRBV10-1
CDR3 DNA: TGCGCCAGCAGTGACTCGACTAGCGGGAACTACAATGAGCAGTTCTTC
CDR3 protein: CASSDSTSGNYNEQFF

D gene: NA
J gene: TRBJ2-3
V gene: TRBV19
CDR3 DNA: TGTGCCAGTAGTAGTACGGGGGACCGCACAGATACGCAGTATTTT
CDR3 protein: CASSSTGDRTDTQYF

D gene: TRBD2
J gene: TRBJ2-3
V gene: TRBV7-2
CDR3 DNA: TGTGCCAGCAGCTTAGCTACGCTAGCGGGAGGGACTCGGGGGTATTTT
CDR3 protein: CASSLATLAGGTRGYF

D gene: TRBD2
J gene: TRBJ2-7
V gene: TRBV5-1
CDR3 DNA: TGCGCCAGCAGCCCGGGACTAGCGGGATACGAGCAGTACTTC
CDR3 protein: CASSPGLAGYEQYF

D gene: NA
J gene: TRBJ1-5
V gene: TRBV7-2
CDR3 DNA: TGTGCCAGCAGCTTATTCCCCCAGCGTGGTGCTAGCAATCAGCCCCAGCATTTT
CDR3 protein: CASSLFPQRGASNQPQHF

D gene: NA
J gene: TRBJ2-6
V gene: TRBV15
CDR3 DNA: TGTGCCACCAGCCAGGGTACCCTCTCTGGGGCCAACGTCCTGACTTTC
CDR3 protein: CATSQGTLSGANVLTF

D gene: TRBD2
J gene: TRBJ2-3
V gene: TRBV4-1
CDR3 DNA: TGCGCCAGCAGCCAAGACCCCACTAGCGGGAGTGGAAATACGCAGTATTTT
CDR3 protein: CASSQDPTSGSGNTQYF

D gene: TRBD2
J gene: TRBJ2-7
V gene: TRBV5-4
CDR3 DNA: TGTGCCAGCACCCAAGCGGGGAGTGGGTACGAGCAGTACTTC
CDR3 protein: CASTQAGSGYEQYF

D gene: TRBD2
J gene: TRBJ2-1
V gene: TRBV27
CDR3 DNA: TGTGCCAGCAGAAGACCTGACGGGAGGATACATGAGCAGTTCTTC
CDR3 protein: CASRRPDGRIHEQFF

D gene: NA
J gene: TRBJ2-3
V gene: TRBV6-6
CDR3 DNA: TGTGCCAGCAGAAGGGAGGGCACAGATACGCAGTATTTT
CDR3 protein: CASRREGTDTQYF

D gene: TRBD1
J gene: TRBJ2-3
V gene: TRBV4-1
CDR3 DNA: TGCGCCAGCAGCCGGGGACAGGGTGTTGAAGGTACGCAGTATTTT
CDR3 protein: CASSRGQGVEGTQYF

D gene: TRBD1
J gene: TRBJ1-5
V gene: TRBV27
CDR3 DNA: TGTGCCAGCAGTTCACAGGGGTTGGGCAATCAGCCCCAGCATTTT
CDR3 protein: CASSSQGLGNQPQHF

D gene: NA
J gene: TRBJ2-7
V gene: TRBV5-1
CDR3 DNA: TGCGCCAGCAGCTTCCGGGACACTTCCTACGAGCAGTACTTC
CDR3 protein: CASSFRDTSYEQYF

D gene: TRBD2
J gene: TRBJ2-5
V gene: TRBV19
CDR3 DNA: TGTGCCAGTAGTAAGGCGGGAGCTCCTCAAGAGACCCAGTACTTC
CDR3 protein: CASSKAGAPQETQYF

D gene: TRBD2
J gene: TRBJ2-1
V gene: TRBV7-9
CDR3 DNA: TGTGCCAGCAGCTTCAGCGGGAGGATAAATGAGCAGTTCTTC
CDR3 protein: CASSFSGRINEQFF

D gene: TRBD1
J gene: TRBJ1-5
V gene: TRBV27
CDR3 DNA: TGTGCCAGCAGTTTATCGACAGGGTATAGCAATCAGCCCCAGCATTTT
CDR3 protein: CASSLSTGYSNQPQHF

D gene: TRBD1
J gene: TRBJ1-5
V gene: TRBV19
CDR3 DNA: TGTGCCAGTAGTACGGCGACAGGGCTGCCCCAGCATTTT
CDR3 protein: CASSTATGLPQHF

D gene: NA
J gene: TRBJ2-1
V gene: TRBV7-7
CDR3 DNA: TGTGCTAGCAGCCTCGGGGAGCTGGATGAGCAGTTCTTC
CDR3 protein: CASSLGELDEQFF

D gene: NA
J gene: TRBJ1-2
V gene: TRBV5-6
CDR3 DNA: TGTGCCAGCAGCTTGGGTGAGGACTATGGCTACACCTTC
CDR3 protein: CASSLGEDYGYTF

D gene: NA
J gene: TRBJ2-3
V gene: TRBV30
CDR3 DNA: TGTGCCTGGACGGGTAGCACAGATACGCAGTATTTT
CDR3 protein: CAWTGSTDTQYF

D gene: TRBD1
J gene: TRBJ1-5
V gene: TRBV7-2
CDR3 DNA: TGTGCCAGCAGCTTAGGGACAGGGGACCATCAGCCCCAGCATTTT
CDR3 protein: CASSLGTGDHQPQHF

D gene: NA
J gene: TRBJ1-5
V gene: TRBV28
CDR3 DNA: TGTGCCACCGGGAGTCAGCCCCAGCATTTT
CDR3 protein: CATGSQPQHF

D gene: TRBD2
J gene: TRBJ2-7
V gene: TRBV10-2
CDR3 DNA: TGCGCCAGCAGTGGGACTAGCGGGATGGACGAGCAGTACTTC
CDR3 protein: CASSGTSGMDEQYF

D gene: NA
J gene: TRBJ2-1
V gene: TRBV7-9
CDR3 DNA: TGTGCCAGCAGCTTAGTCGGGAGAATTGAGCAGTTCTTC
CDR3 protein: CASSLVGRIEQFF

D gene: TRBD1
J gene: TRBJ2-1
V gene: TRBV6-5
CDR3 DNA: TGTGCCAGCAGTAGGGACAGCTACAATGAGCAGTTCTTC
CDR3 protein: CASSRDSYNEQFF

D gene: TRBD2
J gene: TRBJ2-1
V gene: TRBV7-2
CDR3 DNA: TGTGCCAGCAGCTGGACTAGCGGGCGGCATGAGCAGTTCTTC
CDR3 protein: CASSWTSGRHEQFF

D gene: TRBD1
J gene: TRBJ1-1
V gene: TRBV2
CDR3 DNA: TGTGCCAGCAGGGGACAGGTCAAAGCTTTCTTT
CDR3 protein: CASRGQVKAFF

D gene: TRBD2
J gene: TRBJ2-1
V gene: TRBV30
CDR3 DNA: TGTGCCTGGACTCTAGCGGGAGGGACCTACAATGAGCAGTTCTTC
CDR3 protein: CAWTLAGGTYNEQFF